The next 20 T cell receptor beta chains were all read from a single sample in a study of technical replicates of blood from a few donors (dated by TCRdb to the late 2010s). Library construction relied on the immunoSEQ multiplex PCR assay. The clones in this table, taken by TCRdb from immuneACCESS, are in-frame only. Not every clone is retained; where verified, under half of the shortfall comes from an unresolved V gene, and the cause of the rest is unknown. The sample has tens of thousands of clones on record, roughly 96% of them singletons. 0.2% of the sample lies in the top ten. The specimen sequenced was T cells isolated from PBMCs. These receptors all come from a human donor in good health.

This chain joins TRBV7-9 and TRBJ2-1; 9 bases agree with TRBD2. Germline V gene lookup returns CDR1 SEHNR and CDR2 FQNEAQ (reference sequence). CDR3 size: 17 residues. J gave up 1 base and V 0 bases, and 4 bases lay outside the gene matches. Here the CDR3 reads CASSLATGLASYNEQFF. The CDR3, as DNA: TGTGCCAGCAGCTTAGCAACGGGACTAGCTTCCTACAATGAGCAGTTCTTC.

This clone was counted once. The chain links TRBV25-1 to TRBJ2-1; the match to TRBD1 covers 9 bases. The CDR3 is 14 residues long. The ends lost 4 bases at V and 2 bases at J; junction bases unmatched: 0. Germline assignment: CDR1 MGHDK and CDR2 SYGVNS. CDR3 DNA: TGTGCCAGCAGTGGGACAGGGGCCTACAATGAGCAGTTCTTC. It encodes CASSGTGAYNEQFF. Supplemented by reference TRBV25-1 and TRBJ2-1, the full variable domain reads EADIYQTPRYLVIGTGKKITLECSQTMGHDKMYWYQQDPGMELHLIHYSYGVNSTEKGDLSSESTVSRIRTEHFPLTLESARPSHTSQYLCASSGTGAYNEQFFGPGTRLTVL.

This chain uses TRBV6-1 with TRBJ2-7; TRBD2 matches at 10 bases. The germline V gene encodes CDR1 MNHNS and CDR2 SASEGT. This CDR3 contains 14 residues. V lost 1 base to trimming and J lost 6 bases; unmatched junction nucleotides: 3. CDR3 in amino acids: CASSEVLAGAEQYF. The CDR3 nucleotides are TGTGCCAGCAGTGAAGTGCTAGCGGGAGCCGAGCAGTACTTC.

The chain joins TRBV6-5 to TRBJ2-1; 12 bases are a match to TRBD2. This CDR3 contains 16 residues. The germline gives CDR1 MNHEY, CDR2 SVGAGI. Trimming took 0 bases from V and 12 from J; bases not matched to a gene: 9. CDR3 region: CASSYSIPSGGAGQFF. CDR3 DNA sequence: TGTGCCAGCAGTTACTCTATTCCTAGCGGGGGGGCCGGGCAGTTCTTC.

This rearrangement joins TRBV5-1 to TRBJ2-7; tentative D call: TRBD2 (5 bases). This CDR3 comprises 13 residues. V was pared by 1 base and J by 6 bases, with 11 bases between. The germline V gene has CDR1 SGHRS and CDR2 YFSETQ. CDR3 coding DNA: TGCGCCAGCAGCTTGCCGGGAACGGTCGAGCAGTACTTC. It translates to CASSLPGTVEQYF.

This sequence joins TRBV28 and TRBJ1-5; TRBD1 might be the D (5 bases). From germline, CDR1 is MDHEN and CDR2 SYDVKM. Between the trimmed V and J ends, which lost 7 bases and 0 bases, there was a span of 13 bases. This CDR3 comprises 15 residues. In nucleotides, the CDR3 is TGTGCCAGCACTTGGGGCGGGAATAGCAATCAGCCCCAGCATTTT. This encodes CASTWGGNSNQPQHF. The entire variable domain, with the rest obtained from reference TRBV28 and TRBJ1-5, is as follows: DVKVTQSSRYLVKRTGEKVFLECVQDMDHENMFWYRQDPGLGLRLIYFSYDVKMKEKGDIPEGYSVSREKKERFSLILESASTNQTSMYLCASTWGGNSNQPQHFGDGTRLSIL.

The chain has TRBV9 and TRBJ1-2, with 7 bases aligning to TRBD1. The germline gives CDR1 SGDLS, CDR2 YYNGEE. The CDR3 contains 15 residues. V was clipped by 2 bases and J by 3 bases; unmatched bases: 7. Here the CDR3 reads CASSVRDSNHYGYTF. The CDR3 DNA reads TGTGCCAGCAGCGTCCGGGACAGCAACCACTATGGCTACACCTTC.

The gene calls are TRBV10-3 and TRBJ2-7, with D perhaps TRBD1 (6 bases). The CDR3 contains 16 residues. Trimming cost V 2 bases and J 3 bases, with 17 bases left between them. Germline V gene sequence: CDR1 ENHRY, CDR2 SYGVKD. The CDR3 DNA reads TGTGCCATCAGTGAGCCAACCACGGACAGAAACTACGAGCAGTACTTC. As protein: CAISEPTTDRNYEQYF.

The chain employs TRBV9 and TRBJ2-7; TRBD1 might be the D (6 bases). The germline V gene has CDR1 SGDLS and CDR2 YYNGEE. V was shortened by 0 bases and J by 1 base, with 11 bases between the two germline ends. The CDR3 totals 15 residues. The CDR3 region is CASSVGSRGSYEQYF. The CDR3 bases are TGTGCCAGCAGCGTAGGAAGTAGGGGGTCCTACGAGCAGTACTTC.

A single count supports this clone. The rearrangement uses TRBV2 and TRBJ2-7, with a weak D call TRBD2 (6 bases). The CDR3 consists of 13 residues. The germline V and J ends were trimmed by 7 bases and 2 bases, with 12 bases remaining between them. Germline V lookup: CDR1 SNHLY, CDR2 FYNNEI. The CDR3 bases are TGTGCCAGCAAACGGGGGAGTCCCTACGAGCAGTACTTC. This gives the protein CASKRGSPYEQYF.

V gene TRBV4-1 combines with J gene TRBJ2-2; TRBD2 matches 7 bases. The CDR3 covers 12 residues. Germline CDR1 and CDR2: MGHRA and YSYEKL. V trimming: 3 bases; J trimming: 13 bases; junction bases outside the gene matches: 5. CDR3 sequence (DNA): TGCGCCAGCAGCCACATGGGAGGGAGGCTGTTTTTT. As protein: CASSHMGGRLFF.

V and J are TRBV5-1 and TRBJ2-5, with D perhaps matching TRBD2 (7 bases). The germline gives CDR1 SGHRS, CDR2 YFSETQ. This CDR3 spans 16 amino acids. Trimming removed 1 base at V and 5 bases at J, with 18 bases between. The CDR3, as DNA: TGCGCCAGCAGCTTGTCGTTGGCAGGGGAGGGGGAGACCCAGTACTTC. As protein: CASSLSLAGEGETQYF.

The chain uses TRBV11-1 and TRBJ2-7; 9 nucleotides line up with TRBD2. The CDR3 is 14 amino acids. The V gene end was trimmed by 1 base and the J gene end by 5 bases; junction bases not matched to a gene: 3. CDR1 is SGHAT and CDR2 is FQDESV in the germline V gene (reference sequence). The CDR3 is CASSLDAGGHEQYF. DNA of the CDR3: TGTGCCAGCAGCTTAGATGCGGGGGGGCACGAGCAGTACTTC.

V gene TRBV5-1 combines with J gene TRBJ2-3, with 10 bases identical to TRBD2. Germline V gene lookup returns CDR1 SGHRS and CDR2 YFSETQ. There are 15 residues in the CDR3. V lost 1 base, J lost 6 bases, and 5 bases stayed unmatched. The CDR3 nucleotides read TGCGCCAGCAGCTTGTCTAGCGGGAGATCTGATACGCAGTATTTT. Its protein is CASSLSSGRSDTQYF.

A note on this clone: The sample contains more than one DNA sequence encoding this CDR3. The V gene is TRBV18, the J gene TRBJ2-7; D not certain. The V end was cut by 3 bases, the J end by 0 bases, with 6 bases between. Germline-derived CDR1 and CDR2 are KGHSH and LQKENI. The CDR3 extends over 13 amino acids. CDR3 residues: CASSPPSSYEQYF. The CDR3 DNA reads as TGTGCCAGCTCACCTCCCAGCTCCTACGAGCAGTACTTC.

The chain uses TRBV9 and TRBJ1-1; the D gene is possibly TRBD1 (5 bases). This CDR3 spans 15 amino acids. Germline CDR1 reads SGDLS; CDR2 reads YYNGEE. V was pared by 3 bases and J by 11 bases, with 23 bases between. CDR3 region: CASSALPHGGAGAFF. The DNA for the CDR3 is TGTGCCAGCAGCGCCCTGCCCCACGGGGGTGCGGGGGCTTTCTTT.

The chain uses TRBV5-4 and TRBJ2-7; 10 positions match TRBD2. CDR1 is SGHNT, CDR2 YYREEE, per germline (reference sequence). The length of the CDR3 is 15 residues. After removal of 4 bases from V and 2 bases from J, the junction contained 6 bases not matched to a gene. CDR3 sequence: CASSDSGRPPYEQYF. Here the CDR3 DNA reads TGTGCCAGCAGCGATAGCGGGAGGCCGCCCTACGAGCAGTACTTC.

This chain connects TRBV29-1 to TRBJ2-5; TRBD2 matches 7 bases. V was pared by 1 base and J by 0 bases, with 5 bases of the junction left unmatched. CDR3 size: 15 residues. CDR1 SQVTM and CDR2 ANQGSEA come from the germline V gene. The CDR3: CSVEGQLANQETQYF. CDR3 nucleotides: TGCAGCGTTGAAGGTCAACTAGCGAACCAAGAGACCCAGTACTTC.

This sequence joins TRBV19 and TRBJ1-2, with D perhaps matching TRBD1 (6 bases). Looked up from germline, CDR1 is LNHDA and CDR2 is SQIVND (reference sequence). Trimming stripped 7 bases from V and 0 bases from J, with 15 bases between. The CDR3 contains 15 residues. CDR3 residues: CASNRASQANYGYTF. CDR3 nucleotide sequence: TGTGCCAGTAACAGGGCCTCCCAAGCTAACTATGGCTACACCTTC.

This sequence joins TRBV6-1 and TRBJ2-7; the D gene is possibly TRBD1 (6 bases). This CDR3 comprises 14 residues. Per germline, CDR1 MNHNS and CDR2 SASEGT. Deletions cut 4 bases from V and 0 bases from J, with 10 bases between. CDR3 protein: CASSADRTSYEQYF. In DNA, the CDR3 is TGTGCCAGCAGTGCCGACAGGACCTCCTACGAGCAGTACTTC.